This T cell receptor (beta chain) was sequenced in a study of cytomegalovirus exposure and HLA in healthy donors. This CDR3 comprises 18 residues. Germline loops: CDR1 WNHNN, CDR2 SYGVQD (reference sequence). A remark on this clone: Its specificity is not known. At one boundary the junction diverges from the germline segment, which might be a read error.

The primer mix had 60 Vbeta and 13 Jbeta primers. Only in-frame clones appear in the TCRdb table, and some are missing; sequencing was by immunoSEQ multiplex PCR. The data show more than 85,000 clones, 75% to 85% seen once. Whole-study results and caveats: One variant, a missense change in DCLRE1C, was linked in a later analysis to TCR beta V- and J-gene trimming.

This TCR was sampled from a female donor in good health and CMV-seropositive. V gene TRBV10-1 combines with J gene TRBJ2-6; tentative D call: TRBD2 (6 bases). What was sequenced was PBMCs. The CDR3 loop is CASIERQGRPGGANGLTF. The CDR3 DNA sequence: TGCGCCAGCATCGAGAGGCAGGGCCGTCCGGGCGGGGCCAACGGCCTGACTTTC.